This T cell receptor (beta chain) is drawn from a study of CD8 T cells in ankylosing spondylitis. Study-wide results and caveats: A TCR beta motif of eight highly homologous variants appeared characteristic of ankylosing spondylitis blood. Significantly higher representation of disease-linked clones was reported for matched ankylosing spondylitis synovial fluid. Earlier studies detected some motif variants in reactive arthritis synovial fluid and blood. Disease-associated clonotypes exhibited CD8+ identity and were relatively infrequent in peripheral blood.

Remarks on this clonotype: Its cognate antigen is unknown.

Libraries for TCR beta were made by quantitative 5'-RACE with molecular barcodes. TCRdb redid the calling of the 5' RACE reads with MiXCR, one entry per CDR3 protein. The repertoire includes 500,000 or so distinct CDR3 sequences, less than 6% of them detected once, and 3% to 4% sits in the top ten. Trimming pared 9 bases from V and 0 bases from J, leaving 20 bases between. The germline CDR1 and CDR2 sequences are LGHNA and YNFKEQ. The CDR3 contains 17 residues. This chain joins TRBV4-2 and TRBJ1-4, with D possibly TRBD1 on 5 matching bases. The sequence was collected from a male donor with ankylosing spondylitis. The specimen sequenced was blood, either unsorted or a sorted T cell fraction (not recorded which). The CDR3 sequence: CARGTGRGLATNEKLFF. CDR3 DNA: TGTGCCAGGGGCACCGGGAGGGGTCTCGCAACTAATGAAAAACTGTTTTTT.